This TCR beta chain was sequenced for a study of CD8+CD57+ T cells in acquired aplastic anemia. Background on the study: Average DNA yield from sorted CD4+ and CD8+ cells was approximately 3 ug.

The V end lost 6 bases, the J end lost 5 bases, and 10 bases lay between the germline ends. The V gene's germline CDR1 is LGHDT and CDR2 YNNKEL (reference sequence). The CDR3 runs to 13 residues. The use of genomic DNA as template underpinned the TCR beta VDJ and CDR3 profiling. Each CDR3 protein is one row after TCRdb ran MiXCR on the reads. The sample lists 100,000 to 150,000 distinct CDR3 sequences; 41% were seen once. The receptor was derived from a human donor in good health, serving as a control. This chain links TRBV3-1 with TRBJ2-2, with a weak D call TRBD1 (5 bases). The sample taken for sequencing was sorted CD4+, CD8+, or CD8+CD57+ T cells (not recorded which) from PBMCs. The DNA of the CDR3 is TGTGCCAGCAGGCCAGGGATAACCGGGGAGCTGTTTTTT. This codes for CASRPGITGELFF.